A selection of T cell receptor beta chains follows, all from one sample in a study of lymphopenia after photon versus proton radiotherapy. Assay used: immunoSEQ multiplex PCR; TCRdb lists only in-frame clones, some missing. Among approximately 25,000 clones listed, 70% to 85% were seen once. The specimen comprised peripheral blood, sampled from a patient treated with proton-based radiotherapy. The receptors originated from a woman between 70 and 85 years old with pancreatic cancer. Both conserved end residues are part of each CDR3. The D gene is left open where the match is weak.

v_call	d_call	j_call	cdr3_nt	cdr3_aa
TRBV2	-	TRBJ1-1	TGTGCCAGCAGTATCCGAGCAGGAGACACTGAAGCTTTCTTT	CASSIRAGDTEAFF
TRBV10-3	-	TRBJ2-2	TGTGCCATCAGTGAGCGTCCGGGACACTCGAACACCGGGGAGCTGTTTTTT	CAISERPGHSNTGELFF
TRBV25-1	-	TRBJ1-4	TGTGCCAGCAGACAGGGAGCAAATGAAAAACTGTTTTTT	CASRQGANEKLFF
TRBV27	-	TRBJ1-6	TGTGCCAGCAGTTTCCGAAATTCACCCCTCCACTTT	CASSFRNSPLHF
TRBV2	TRBD2	TRBJ2-2	TGTGCCAGCAATGGGGGAGGGCGTTCCACCGGGGAGCTGTTTTTT	CASNGGGRSTGELFF
TRBV2	TRBD1	TRBJ1-2	TGTGCCACCCCCGGGACAGGGTATGGCTACACCTTC	CATPGTGYGYTF
TRBV7-9	TRBD2	TRBJ2-7	TGTGCCAGCAGCTTTGGACTAGCGGGAATCTACGAGCAGTACTTC	CASSFGLAGIYEQYF
TRBV11-1	TRBD1	TRBJ1-2	TGTGCCAGCAGCTTAGCGGACAGGGGGCACTATGGCTACACCTTC	CASSLADRGHYGYTF
TRBV7-6	-	TRBJ2-5	TGTGCCAGCAGCCCTAACCAAGGGCTAGTCCTTATCAACCAAGAGACCCAGTACTTC	CASSPNQGLVLINQETQYF
TRBV29-1	TRBD1	TRBJ2-2	TGCAGCACTACGACAGGGACGAACACCGGGGAGCTGTTTTTT	CSTTTGTNTGELFF
TRBV7-9	TRBD1	TRBJ1-1	TGTGCCAGCAGCTCAAACAGGGGACTGGGTACTGAAGCTTTCTTT	CASSSNRGLGTEAFF
TRBV7-2	TRBD1	TRBJ1-2	TGTGCCAGCAGTGTACAACAGGGGGCCTATGGCTACACCTTC	CASSVQQGAYGYTF
TRBV29-1	-	TRBJ2-7	TGCAGCGTCCAGCCCGGAACCAACGAGCAGTACTTC	CSVQPGTNEQYF
TRBV6-6	TRBD2	TRBJ2-1	TGTGCCAGCAGTTACGGGGCGGGGGTTTACAATGAGCAGTTCTTC	CASSYGAGVYNEQFF
TRBV10-3	TRBD2	TRBJ2-3	TGTGCCATCAGTCAACCCACTTGGACTAGCGGGAGCACAGATACGCAGTATTTT	CAISQPTWTSGSTDTQYF
TRBV28	TRBD2	TRBJ2-2	TGTGCCAGCAGTTGGGGGGGTGGCACCGGGGAGCTGTTTTTT	CASSWGGGTGELFF
TRBV28	TRBD1	TRBJ2-4	TGTGCCAGCAGTCCCCGACACAGGGGGGCCAAAAACATTCAGTACTTC	CASSPRHRGAKNIQYF
TRBV6-5	TRBD2	TRBJ2-5	TGTGCCAGCAGTATTAGCGGGAGAGGGGTGACCCAGTACTTC	CASSISGRGVTQYF
TRBV9	-	TRBJ2-2	TGTGCCAGCAGCGTAGGGATATCTTCGAACACCGGGGAGCTGTTTTTT	CASSVGISSNTGELFF